This T cell receptor (beta chain) was observed in a study of siplizumab effects on memory and regulatory T cells. General study results and limits: Significant reduction of alloreactive sequences traceable to unstimulated CD4+ memory cells was observed with siplizumab. The alloresponse seemed to draw substantially on naive T cells, which appeared more diverse than memory cells. Tregs that proliferated in siplizumab cultures did not have their suppressive function confirmed.

Measured with immunoSEQ multiplex PCR; TCRdb has only the in-frame clones, and not every one. The sample includes 85,000 to 130,000 clones, 93% of them seen just once. Concerning this clone: No antigen is known for it.

Specimen: Tregs sorted from blood. The clonotype comes from a human donor in good health.

The DNA for the CDR3 is TGCGCCAGCAGCCAAGATCAGGGGTACGAGCAGTACTTC. The encoded protein is CASSQDQGYEQYF. V and J are TRBV4-1 and TRBJ2-7, with D maybe TRBD1 (6 bases). The V end lost 0 bases, the J end lost 4 bases, and 7 bases lay between the germline ends. In germline, CDR1 is MGHRA, CDR2 YSYEKL. This CDR3 region has 13 residues.